This T cell receptor beta chain emerged from a study of OX40 agonist ivuxolimab in advanced cancers. Whole-study context: Patients were infused with ivuxolimab every 2 weeks at 0.01 to 10 mg/kg.

Repertoires were generated with immunoSEQ multiplex PCR, while TCRdb's copy carries only in-frame clones and drops some. The sample holds fewer than 90,000 clones, around 84% seen once. This CDR3 contains 15 residues. CDR1 SGDLS and CDR2 YYNGEE come from the germline V gene. V lost 2 bases and J 0 bases, leaving 11 bases between the germline ends. The sequencing used CD4+ or CD8+ T cells sorted from blood, collected in a trial of the OX40 agonist ivuxolimab. The J gene is TRBJ1-1, the V gene TRBV9; D ambiguous. The sequence came from an adult with an advanced solid tumor such as melanoma, head and neck, liver or kidney cancer. CDR3 protein: CASSVDVSMNTEAFF. Here the CDR3 DNA reads TGTGCCAGCAGCGTCGACGTTTCCATGAACACTGAAGCTTTCTTT.